This TCR beta chain was captured in a study of blood T cell repertoires in COVID-19. Study as a whole: Samples taken during acute and convalescent COVID-19 were collected in the United States, Italy and Spain. Sources were T cells, B-cell-depleted T cells, or PBMCs; the material itself was cDNA or gDNA.

The V gene's germline CDR1 is MDHEN and CDR2 SYDVKM. This CDR3 has 12 residues. V lost 6 bases, J lost 8 bases, and 5 bases stayed unmatched. This table comes from immunoSEQ multiplex PCR, and its TCRdb copy is limited to in-frame clones, with some not included. The repertoire consists of tens of thousands of clones, with around 80% occurring once and the leading ten covering 25% to 30%. This clone appeared a single time. This receptor was taken from an elderly woman with active or convalescent COVID-19. Input material: peripheral blood. This chain connects TRBV28 to TRBJ1-2, with 8 positions matching TRBD1. CDR3 DNA sequence: TGTGCCAGCAGCACGACAGGGGAGGGCTACACCTTC. Translation gives CASSTTGEGYTF.